Listed below are T cell receptor beta chains from one sample, sequenced in a study of cytomegalovirus exposure and HLA in healthy donors. Sequencing was performed with immunoSEQ multiplex PCR; in TCRdb, only in-frame clones are kept and a portion is missing. This table has 30,000 to 45,000 clones, around 83% appearing once. The sequenced material came from PBMCs. The receptors were sampled from a young woman in good health and CMV-seronegative. CDR3s include the opening cysteine and the closing phenylalanine or tryptophan. A D gene is named only where the DNA matches it firmly. Size is omitted from some rows. Given values are once, few, many or a class for expanded clones.

J gene | clone size | V gene | D gene | CDR3 protein | CDR3 DNA
TRBJ1-4 | NA | TRBV11-2 | TRBD1 | CASSPTGAGEKLFF | TGTGCCAGCAGTCCAACAGGGGCAGGGGAAAAACTGTTTTTT
TRBJ1-4 | NA | TRBV13 | NA | CASSLPNEKLFF | TGTGCCAGCAGCTTACCAAATGAAAAACTGTTTTTT
TRBJ2-5 | NA | TRBV5-6 | TRBD2 | CASSLGAGGPRETQYF | TGTGCCAGCAGCTTGGGAGCGGGAGGGCCCCGAGAGACCCAGTACTTC
TRBJ1-2 | NA | TRBV2 | TRBD1 | CASSLRWTGDGYTF | TGTGCCAGCAGTCTCCGATGGACAGGGGATGGCTACACCTTC
TRBJ2-7 | NA | TRBV7-9 | NA | CASSPVPYEQYF | TGTGCCAGCAGTCCGGTCCCATACGAGCAGTACTTC
TRBJ1-2 | NA | TRBV28 | NA | CASSPSGGALNYGYTF | TGTGCCAGCAGTCCGTCTGGCGGGGCCCTTAACTATGGCTACACCTTC
TRBJ1-1 | NA | TRBV27 | NA | CASRSNMNTEAFF | TGTGCCAGCAGATCTAATATGAACACTGAAGCTTTCTTT
TRBJ1-4 | NA | TRBV4-3 | TRBD1 | CASSRDRGLFEKLFF | TGCGCCAGCAGCAGGGACAGGGGGTTATTTGAAAAACTGTTTTTT
TRBJ1-1 | NA | TRBV4-3 | NA | CASSQDAGTMNTEAFF | TGCGCCAGCAGCCAAGATGCGGGTACTATGAACACTGAAGCTTTCTTT
TRBJ1-2 | NA | TRBV7-8 | NA | CASSLGRPFYEASYGYTF | TGTGCCAGCAGCTTAGGTCGCCCGTTCTATGAGGCGAGCTATGGCTACACCTTC
TRBJ1-5 | NA | TRBV19 | TRBD1 | CASLQGIDQPQNF | TGTGCCAGTCTACAGGGGATCGATCAGCCCCAGAATTTT
TRBJ2-7 | NA | TRBV10-1 | NA | CASNGSGSYEQYF | TGCGCCAGCAACGGCAGCGGTTCCTACGAGCAGTACTTC
TRBJ1-2 | NA | TRBV6-5 | NA | CASRPRVDYGYTF | TGTGCCAGCAGACCCAGGGTGGACTATGGCTACACCTTC
TRBJ2-2 | NA | TRBV5-1 | TRBD2 | CASSGLAGGTGELFF | TGCGCCAGCAGCGGTCTAGCGGGTGGGACCGGGGAGCTGTTTTTT
TRBJ2-2 | NA | TRBV27 | TRBD2 | CASSLLAGTSGGPGELFF | TGTGCCAGCAGTCTTTTGGCCGGGACTAGCGGGGGTCCCGGGGAGCTGTTTTTT
TRBJ1-4 | NA | TRBV7-6 | NA | CASSRGGLIDEKLFF | TGTGCCAGCAGCCGGGGGGGTCTGATTGATGAAAAACTGTTTTTT
TRBJ2-5 | NA | TRBV4-1 | TRBD2 | CASRGSGEETQYF | TGCGCCAGCAGAGGTAGCGGGGAAGAGACCCAGTACTTC
TRBJ2-2 | NA | TRBV4-1 | TRBD2 | CASKASGSSNTGELFF | TGCGCCAGCAAGGCTAGCGGGAGTTCGAACACCGGGGAGCTGTTTTTT
TRBJ1-1 | NA | TRBV7-2 | NA | CASSPSGGNTEAFF | TGTGCCAGCAGCCCCTCGGGGGGAAACACTGAAGCTTTCTTT
TRBJ2-5 | NA | TRBV7-2 | NA | CASSPPGIQETQYF | TGTGCCAGCAGCCCCCCCGGGATCCAAGAGACCCAGTACTTC
TRBJ2-1 | NA | TRBV2 | TRBD2 | CASSASGGWAGGNNEQFF | TGTGCCAGCAGTGCCTCGGGGGGATGGGCGGGGGGGAACAATGAGCAGTTCTTC
TRBJ1-6 | NA | TRBV7-6 | NA | CASSLDISYNSPLHF | TGTGCCAGCAGCTTAGATATCTCCTATAATTCACCCCTCCACTTT
TRBJ1-2 | NA | TRBV29-1 | NA | CSVGDSAFYGYTF | TGCAGCGTTGGCGACAGCGCTTTCTATGGCTACACCTTC
TRBJ1-2 | NA | TRBV6-1 | TRBD1 | CASGGQFDRSYTF | TGTGCCAGCGGGGGACAGTTCGATCGTAGCTACACCTTC
TRBJ1-4 | NA | TRBV7-9 | NA | CASSFGGSLKKLFF | TGTGCCAGCAGCTTCGGGGGATCTTTGAAAAAACTGTTTTTT
TRBJ1-3 | NA | TRBV19 | NA | CASQDLAGNTIYF | TGTGCCAGTCAAGACTTGGCTGGAAACACCATATATTTT
TRBJ2-7 | NA | TRBV20-1 | NA | CSASEIEEQYF | TGCAGTGCTAGTGAAATCGAGGAGCAGTACTTC
TRBJ2-1 | once | TRBV7-9 | NA | CASSLALLNEQFF | TGTGCCAGCAGCTTAGCGCTGCTAAATGAGCAGTTCTTC
TRBJ1-2 | NA | TRBV27 | TRBD1 | CASGLQGTPDYIF | TGTGCCAGCGGATTACAGGGGACTCCTGACTACATCTTC
TRBJ1-5 | NA | TRBV28 | NA | CASRELRGNQPQNF | TGTGCCAGCAGAGAATTGCGGGGAAATCAGCCCCAGAATTTT
TRBJ2-4 | NA | TRBV28 | TRBD2 | CASSPLAGEWGIQYF | TGTGCCAGCAGCCCACTAGCGGGAGAGTGGGGCATTCAGTACTTC
TRBJ2-3 | NA | TRBV27 | NA | CASSLSGFPGTSTDTQYF | TGTGCCAGCAGTTTATCAGGTTTCCCGGGAACTAGCACAGATACGCAGTATTTT
TRBJ2-7 | once | TRBV7-9 | NA | CASSPSRGGEDEQYF | TGTGCCAGCAGCCCATCCCGAGGAGGGGAGGACGAGCAGTACTTC
TRBJ2-2 | once | TRBV5-1 | NA | CASSQGHRENTGELFF | TGCGCCAGCAGCCAAGGACACCGTGAGAACACCGGGGAGCTGTTTTTT
TRBJ2-1 | NA | TRBV21-1 | NA | CASSKVATGTGYNEQFF | NA
TRBJ2-7 | NA | TRBV7-9 | TRBD2 | CASSQNWGLAGVIEQYF | TGTGCCAGCAGCCAGAACTGGGGACTAGCGGGGGTGATCGAGCAGTACTTC
TRBJ2-5 | NA | TRBV5-1 | TRBD2 | CASSLAGTSGLETQYF | TGCGCCAGCAGCTTGGCGGGGACTAGCGGGTTAGAGACCCAGTACTTC
TRBJ2-3 | few | TRBV5-1 | TRBD1 | CASSGTGVRADTQYF | TGCGCCAGCAGCGGGACAGGGGTTAGGGCAGATACGCAGTATTTT
TRBJ2-1 | NA | TRBV19 | NA | CASSGLATQNEQFF | TGTGCCAGTAGTGGGCTAGCGACACAGAATGAGCAGTTCTTC
TRBJ2-7 | NA | TRBV11-2 | NA | CASSLDRSEQYF | TGTGCCAGCAGCTTAGATCGGAGCGAGCAGTACTTC
TRBJ2-7 | NA | TRBV4-3 | NA | CASSQVSSGEQYF | TGCGCCAGCAGCCAAGTATCATCGGGGGAGCAGTACTTC
TRBJ2-7 | NA | TRBV29-1 | NA | CSVDVGWGSYEQCF | NA
TRBJ1-2 | NA | TRBV6-5 | NA | CASSYSMGGWGYTF | TGTGCCAGCAGTTACTCGATGGGGGGATGGGGCTACACCTTC
TRBJ2-2 | NA | TRBV7-9 | TRBD1 | CASSSRDRVAGQLFF | TGTGCCAGCAGCTCCCGGGACAGGGTGGCAGGCCAGCTGTTTTTT
TRBJ2-2 | once | TRBV7-2 | NA | CASSSWRDGELFF | TGTGCCAGCAGCTCTTGGCGGGACGGGGAGCTGTTTTTT
TRBJ1-3 | NA | TRBV27 | TRBD1 | CASSLRGTEGNTIYF | TGTGCCAGCAGTCTCAGAGGGACAGAAGGAAACACCATATATTTT
TRBJ2-5 | NA | TRBV7-9 | NA | CASSFGTSGETQYF | TGTGCCAGCAGCTTTGGCACTTCGGGAGAGACCCAGTACTTC
TRBJ2-7 | NA | TRBV19 | TRBD1 | CASSIGTGVYEQYF | TGTGCCAGTAGTATAGGGACAGGGGTCTACGAGCAGTACTTC
TRBJ2-7 | NA | TRBV29-1 | TRBD2 | CSVQTSGGGEQYF | TGCAGCGTTCAGACTAGCGGGGGGGGCGAGCAGTACTTC
TRBJ1-6 | NA | TRBV18 | NA | CASSPRSDNNNSPLHF | TGTGCCAGCTCACCACGTAGCGACAACAATAATTCACCCCTCCACTTT
TRBJ1-3 | NA | TRBV28 | TRBD1 | CASSLWGTGGTGNTIYF | TGTGCCAGCAGTTTATGGGGGACAGGGGGCACGGGAAACACCATATATTTT
TRBJ2-1 | NA | TRBV7-3 | NA | CASSFLWSSYNEQFF | TGTGCCAGCAGCTTCCTGTGGAGCTCCTACAATGAGCAGTTCTTC
TRBJ2-7 | once | TRBV28 | TRBD1 | CASTLLWDRGSEQYF | TGTGCCAGCACCCTCCTCTGGGACAGGGGCAGCGAGCAGTACTTC
TRBJ1-1 | NA | TRBV7-3 | NA | CASSPGGDKTEAFF | TGTGCCAGCAGCCCGGGAGGGGATAAGACTGAAGCTTTCTTT
TRBJ2-5 | NA | TRBV2 | NA | CASSPSEAQYF | TGTGCCAGCAGCCCGTCCGAGGCCCAGTACTTC
TRBJ1-2 | NA | TRBV5-6 | NA | CASSLRGEEGYTF | TGTGCCAGCAGCTTGAGAGGGGAGGAAGGCTACACCTTC
TRBJ2-1 | NA | TRBV7-2 | TRBD1 | CASRNSRDRGHNEQFF | TGTGCCAGCAGAAACAGCCGGGACAGGGGGCACAATGAGCAGTTCTTC
TRBJ2-7 | NA | TRBV29-1 | NA | CSVGVQGRPGEQYF | TGCAGCGTTGGGGTACAGGGACGTCCTGGCGAGCAGTACTTC
TRBJ1-4 | NA | TRBV19 | NA | CASSPQSNEKLFF | TGTGCCAGTAGTCCCCAGTCTAATGAAAAACTGTTTTTT